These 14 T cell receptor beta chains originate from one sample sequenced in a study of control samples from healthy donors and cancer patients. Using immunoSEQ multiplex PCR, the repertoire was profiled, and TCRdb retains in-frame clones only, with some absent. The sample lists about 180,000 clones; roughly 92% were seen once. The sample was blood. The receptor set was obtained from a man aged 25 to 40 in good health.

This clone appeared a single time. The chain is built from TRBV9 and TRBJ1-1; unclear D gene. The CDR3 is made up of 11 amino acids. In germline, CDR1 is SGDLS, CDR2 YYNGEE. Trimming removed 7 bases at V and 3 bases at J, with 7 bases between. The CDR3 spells CASPKDTEAFF. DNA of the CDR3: TGTGCCAGCCCGAAGGACACTGAAGCTTTCTTT.

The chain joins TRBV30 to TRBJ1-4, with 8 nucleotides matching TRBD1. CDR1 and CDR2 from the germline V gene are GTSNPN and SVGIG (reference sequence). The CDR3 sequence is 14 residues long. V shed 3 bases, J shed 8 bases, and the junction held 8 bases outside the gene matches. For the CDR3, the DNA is TGTGCCTGGAGGATAACAGGGGGAGGAGAAAAACTGTTTTTT. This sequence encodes CAWRITGGGEKLFF.

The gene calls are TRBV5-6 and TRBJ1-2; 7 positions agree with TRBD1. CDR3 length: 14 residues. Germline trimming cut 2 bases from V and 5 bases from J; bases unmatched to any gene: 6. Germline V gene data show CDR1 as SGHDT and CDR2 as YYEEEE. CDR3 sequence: CASSLPGQPYGYTF. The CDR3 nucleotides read TGTGCCAGCAGCTTACCGGGACAGCCTTATGGCTACACCTTC.

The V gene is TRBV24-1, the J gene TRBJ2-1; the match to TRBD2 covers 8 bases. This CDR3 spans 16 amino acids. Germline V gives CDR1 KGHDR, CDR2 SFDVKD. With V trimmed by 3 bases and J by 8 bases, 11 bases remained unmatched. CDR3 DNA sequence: TGTGCCACCAGTGATGTAGCGGGACCCGGGGCCTATGAGCAGTTCTTC. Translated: CATSDVAGPGAYEQFF.

The CDR3 reads CASSYWEGSRRDNEQFF. In nucleotides, the CDR3 is TGTGCCAGCAGTTACTGGGAGGGATCGAGGCGGGACAATGAGCAGTTCTTC. The chain links TRBV28 to TRBJ2-1; 7 bases match TRBD2. V dropped 4 bases and J dropped 5; count of bases not matched to a gene: 14. The CDR3 spans 17 residues. Germline CDR1 is MDHEN and CDR2 is SYDVKM.

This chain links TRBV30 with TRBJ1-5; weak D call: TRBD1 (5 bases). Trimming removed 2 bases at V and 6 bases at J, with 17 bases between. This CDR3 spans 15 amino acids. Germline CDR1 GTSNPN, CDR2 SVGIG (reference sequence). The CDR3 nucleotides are TGTGCCTGGAGTTCAGGACCGAGGAGGGGTCAGCCCCAGCATTTT. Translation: CAWSSGPRRGQPQHF. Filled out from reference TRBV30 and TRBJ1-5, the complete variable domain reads SQTIHQWPATLVQPVGSPLSLECTVEGTSNPNLYWYRQAAGRGLQLLFYSVGIGQISSEVPQNLSASRPQDRQFILSSKKLLLSDSGFYLCAWSSGPRRGQPQHFGDGTRLSIL.

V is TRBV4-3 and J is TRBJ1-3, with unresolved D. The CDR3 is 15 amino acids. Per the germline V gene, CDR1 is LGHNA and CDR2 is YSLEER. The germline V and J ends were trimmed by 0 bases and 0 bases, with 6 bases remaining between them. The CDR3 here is CASSQERTSGNTIYF. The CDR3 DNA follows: TGCGCCAGCAGCCAAGAGCGGACCTCTGGAAACACCATATATTTT.

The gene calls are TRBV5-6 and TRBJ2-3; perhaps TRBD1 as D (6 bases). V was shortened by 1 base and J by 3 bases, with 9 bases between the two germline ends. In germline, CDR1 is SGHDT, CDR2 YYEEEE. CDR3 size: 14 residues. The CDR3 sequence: CASSLTGLTDTQYF. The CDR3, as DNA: TGTGCCAGCAGCTTGACAGGGTTGACAGATACGCAGTATTTT.

CDR3 coding DNA: TGTGCCTGGAGTGAGTTTGAGTACGGCGGGGACACCATATATTTT. It encodes CAWSEFEYGGDTIYF. The chain has TRBV30 and TRBJ1-3; D gene uncertain. This CDR3 has 15 amino acids. Between the trimmed V and J ends, which lost 1 base and 8 bases, there was a span of 18 bases. CDR1 is GTSNPN and CDR2 is SVGIG in the germline V gene (reference sequence).

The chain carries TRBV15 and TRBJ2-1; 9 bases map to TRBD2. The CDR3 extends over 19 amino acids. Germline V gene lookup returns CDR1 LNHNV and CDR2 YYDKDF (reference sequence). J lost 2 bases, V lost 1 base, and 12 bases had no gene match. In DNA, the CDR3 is TGTGCCACCAGCAGAGGTCTTCTAGCGGGGAGTGATACCTACAATGAGCAGTTCTTC. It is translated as CATSRGLLAGSDTYNEQFF.

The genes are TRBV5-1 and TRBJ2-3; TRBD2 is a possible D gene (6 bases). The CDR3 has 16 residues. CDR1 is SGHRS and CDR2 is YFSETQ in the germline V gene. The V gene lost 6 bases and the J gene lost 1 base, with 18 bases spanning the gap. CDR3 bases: TGCGCCAGCAACTCCCGATGGGGGGAGGGCACAGATACGCAGTATTTT. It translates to CASNSRWGEGTDTQYF.

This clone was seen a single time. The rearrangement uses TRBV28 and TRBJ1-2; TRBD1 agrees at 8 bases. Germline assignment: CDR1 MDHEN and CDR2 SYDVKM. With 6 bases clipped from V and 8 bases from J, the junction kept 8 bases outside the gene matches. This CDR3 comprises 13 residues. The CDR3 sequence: CASRWTGQGGYTF. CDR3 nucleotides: TGTGCCAGCAGGTGGACAGGGCAGGGCGGCTACACCTTC.

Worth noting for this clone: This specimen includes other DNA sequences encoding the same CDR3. CDR3: CASSLGATEAFF. CDR3 nucleotides: TGTGCCAGCAGTTTGGGGGCCACTGAAGCTTTCTTT. This rearrangement joins TRBV12-3 or TRBV12-4 to TRBJ1-1; D is perhaps TRBD1 (6 bases). V was shortened by 3 bases and J by 4 bases, with 6 bases between the two germline ends. The CDR3 covers 12 residues.

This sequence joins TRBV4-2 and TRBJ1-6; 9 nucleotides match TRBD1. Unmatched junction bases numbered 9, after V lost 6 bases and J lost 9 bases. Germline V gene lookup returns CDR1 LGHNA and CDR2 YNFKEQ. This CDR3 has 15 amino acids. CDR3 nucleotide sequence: TGTGCCAGCAGACACCGGACAGGGGAGAGTTCACCCCTCCACTTT. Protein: CASRHRTGESSPLHF.